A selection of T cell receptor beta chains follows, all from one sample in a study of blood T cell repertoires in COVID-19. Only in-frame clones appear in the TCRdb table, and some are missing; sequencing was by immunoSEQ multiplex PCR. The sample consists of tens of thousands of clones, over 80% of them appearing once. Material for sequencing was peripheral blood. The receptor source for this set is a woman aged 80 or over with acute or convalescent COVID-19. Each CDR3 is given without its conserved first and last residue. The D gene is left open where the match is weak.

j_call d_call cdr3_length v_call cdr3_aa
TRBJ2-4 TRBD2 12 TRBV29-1 SVDGRESGYIQY
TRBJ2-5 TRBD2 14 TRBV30 AWSPLAGGRGETQY
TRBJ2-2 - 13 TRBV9 ASSVAQGGTGELF
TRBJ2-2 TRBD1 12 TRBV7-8 ASISGQGTGELF
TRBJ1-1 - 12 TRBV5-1 ASSLTDANTEAF
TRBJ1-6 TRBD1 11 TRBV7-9 ASSQKTGAPLH
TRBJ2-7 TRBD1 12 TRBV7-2 ASSLDRGPYEQY
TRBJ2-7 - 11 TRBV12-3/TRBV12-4 ASSPDTYYEQY
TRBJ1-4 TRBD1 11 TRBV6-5 ASRGTGKGKLF
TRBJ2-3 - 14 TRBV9 ASSVGGAGLTDTQY
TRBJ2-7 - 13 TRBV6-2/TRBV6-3 ASSPPVATLYEQY
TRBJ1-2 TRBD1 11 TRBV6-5 ASSSRQGGGYT
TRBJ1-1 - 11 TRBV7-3 ASSLTPGTEAF
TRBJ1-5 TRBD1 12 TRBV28 ASRTGTARQPQH
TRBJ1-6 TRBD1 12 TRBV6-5 ASSSGQAGSPLH
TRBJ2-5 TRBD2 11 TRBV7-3 ASSLSREGTQY
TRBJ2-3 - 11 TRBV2 ARKEPHTDTQY
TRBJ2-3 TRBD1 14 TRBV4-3 ASSPSRTGAADTQY